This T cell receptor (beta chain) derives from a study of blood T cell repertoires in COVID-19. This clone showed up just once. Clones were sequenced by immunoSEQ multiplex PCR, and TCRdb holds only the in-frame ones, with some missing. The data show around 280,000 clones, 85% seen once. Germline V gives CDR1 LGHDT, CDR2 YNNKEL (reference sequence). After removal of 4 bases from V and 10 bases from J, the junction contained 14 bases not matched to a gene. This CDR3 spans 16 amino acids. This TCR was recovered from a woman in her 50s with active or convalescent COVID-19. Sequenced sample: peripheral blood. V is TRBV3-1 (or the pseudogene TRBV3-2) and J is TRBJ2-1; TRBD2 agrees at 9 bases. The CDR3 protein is CASSLGWREGPPEQFF. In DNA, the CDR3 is TGTGCCAGCAGCCTCGGGTGGCGGGAGGGCCCACCCGAGCAGTTCTTC.